A few counts support the clone carrying this TCR beta chain. The V gene's germline CDR1 is SEHNR and CDR2 FQNEAQ (reference sequence). Trimming pared 5 bases from V and 5 bases from J, leaving 8 bases between. The CDR3 runs to 12 residues. The data belong to a study of response to subunit inactivated influenza vaccine. MiXCR, run by TCRdb on the RT-PCR reads, gives a single entry per CDR3 protein. This sample has hundreds of thousands of distinct CDR3 sequences, with about 11% found just once. This sample also appeared in a second study, on T cells expressing NK-cell markers. That paper adds: TCR beta cDNA was generated via 5'RACE template switching incorporating UMIs. The authors derived TCR beta repertoires from sorted CD3+CD56+NKG2C+, CD3+CD56+NKG2C- and CD3+CD56-NKG2C+ T cells. The contribution of dominant NKG2C+ clonotypes to CD8+ T cells in a handful of donors was roughly 1.0-7.5%. These clonotypes, the leaders elsewhere, also led the CD3+CD56-NKG2C+ fraction in a few donors. Clarity on HCMV specificity was lacking for the expanded NKG2C+ T cell clones.

The receptor's source is a man aged 50 or older who received an inactivated influenza vaccine. The chain joins TRBV7-9 to TRBJ2-3; D is uncertain. The specimen comprised PBMCs from blood, sampled on the day of vaccination. CDR3 sequence reads: CASSPLQDTQYF. The DNA of the CDR3 is TGTGCCAGCAGCCCTTTGCAAGATACGCAGTATTTT.